This T cell receptor beta chain was identified in a study of PD-1 blockade in classical Hodgkin lymphoma. Findings and caveats of the study: CD4+ but not CD8+ TCR diversity rose significantly by C4D1. At baseline, newly diagnosed patients reportedly showed less TCR diversity than healthy donors.

CDR3 size: 17 residues. The germline gives CDR1 MNHNS, CDR2 SASEGT. V dropped 2 bases and J dropped 0; count of bases not matched to a gene: 8. Each patient's relapse followed autologous stem cell transplantation, and brentuximab vedotin exposure varied. When best responses were assessed, they were complete response, partial response or progressive disease. Measured with immunoSEQ multiplex PCR; TCRdb has only the in-frame clones, and not every one. The sample yields around 30,000 clones, around four fifths seen once. This clone has just one count. Its cognate antigen is unknown. The sequence derives from a human donor with classical Hodgkin lymphoma. This chain uses TRBV6-1 with TRBJ1-2, with 8 bases aligning to TRBD1. Specimen: peripheral blood mononuclear cells (PBMCs), collected at baseline. As DNA, the CDR3 is TGTGCCAGCAGTGAATTATCGGGACAGGCGCCTAACTATGGCTACACCTTC. Protein: CASSELSGQAPNYGYTF.